The rows below give T cell receptor beta chains drawn from one sample of a study. Data came from immunoSEQ multiplex PCR; TCRdb stores just in-frame clones and leaves some out. The sample holds 45,000 to 60,000 clones, 85% to 95% seen once. Material: PBMCs. These TCRs come from a man between 40 and 49 years old with rheumatoid arthritis. Both conserved end residues are part of each CDR3. D genes are given only for firm matches. Only some rows state a clone size, as once, few, many or a class for expanded clones.

J gene,clone size,D gene,V gene,CDR3 protein,CDR3 DNA
TRBJ2-1,NA,TRBD2,TRBV4-3,CASSQRAGGPNEQFF,TGCGCCAGCAGCCAAAGAGCGGGAGGGCCGAATGAGCAGTTCTTC
TRBJ1-4,NA,NA,TRBV2,CASRVDREKLFF,TGTGCCAGCAGGGTAGACAGAGAAAAACTGTTTTTT
TRBJ2-2,NA,TRBD1,TRBV24-1,CATSAGQGYFRHTGELFF,TGTGCCACCTCCGCCGGACAGGGGTACTTTAGGCACACCGGGGAGCTGTTTTTT
TRBJ2-5,NA,NA,TRBV5-1,CASSHYSEETQYF,TGCGCCAGCAGCCACTACAGCGAAGAGACCCAGTACTTC
TRBJ1-1,NA,NA,TRBV28,CASTSGWRASNTEAFF,TGTGCCAGCACCTCCGGATGGAGGGCTTCGAACACTGAAGCTTTCTTT
TRBJ1-5,once,NA,TRBV30,CAFSSFTTGNQPQHF,TGTGCCTTCTCTTCCTTTACGACCGGCAATCAGCCCCAGCATTTT
TRBJ2-1,NA,TRBD2,TRBV13,CASSLVPLGLAGGEQFF,TGTGCCAGCAGCTTAGTCCCCCTCGGGCTAGCGGGGGGAGAGCAGTTCTTC
TRBJ2-7,NA,NA,TRBV11-2,CASPTLGPPYEQYF,TGTGCCAGCCCGACACTGGGGCCCCCCTACGAGCAGTACTTC
TRBJ1-1,NA,NA,TRBV10-3,CATAGRWENTEAFF,TGTGCCACAGCCGGGAGATGGGAGAACACTGAAGCTTTCTTT
TRBJ1-5,NA,TRBD1,TRBV3-1/TRBV3-2,CASSRQGAGQPQHF,TGTGCCAGCAGTCGACAGGGGGCTGGGCAGCCCCAGCATTTT
TRBJ1-2,NA,NA,TRBV24-1,CATSDKIGENSGYSYTF,TGTGCCACCAGTGATAAGATCGGGGAGAACAGTGGCTATAGCTACACCTTC
TRBJ2-5,NA,TRBD1,TRBV25-1,CASSEQKGQGARETQYF,TGTGCCAGCAGTGAACAGAAGGGACAGGGGGCGCGGGAGACCCAGTACTTC
TRBJ1-5,once,NA,TRBV10-2,CASSEGSGTNQPQHF,TGCGCCAGCAGTGAAGGATCAGGGACTAATCAGCCCCAGCATTTT
TRBJ2-7,NA,TRBD1,TRBV7-9,CASSRFEDRLGPEQYF,TGTGCCAGCAGCCGCTTCGAGGACAGGTTGGGTCCCGAGCAGTACTTC
TRBJ1-5,NA,NA,TRBV18,CASSPSGGNQPQHF,TGTGCCAGCTCACCCTCCGGTGGGAATCAGCCCCAGCATTTT
TRBJ2-1,NA,NA,TRBV6-5,CASSYQRGSSYNEQFF,TGTGCCAGCAGTTACCAACGGGGGAGCTCCTACAATGAGCAGTTCTTC
TRBJ2-2,NA,NA,TRBV6-6,CASPRTTGELFF,TGTGCCAGCCCCCGTACTACCGGGGAGCTGTTTTTT
TRBJ2-4,NA,NA,TRBV21-1,CASSKGWDRGEDIQYF,TGTGCCAGCAGCAAGGGGTGGGACAGGGGAGAGGACATTCAGTACTTC
TRBJ2-7,NA,TRBD2,TRBV27,CASSFLAGGLYEQYF,TGTGCCAGCAGTTTCCTAGCGGGAGGTCTATACGAGCAGTACTTC
TRBJ2-2,NA,NA,TRBV9,CASSEGGWSGELFF,TGTGCCAGCAGCGAAGGGGGTTGGTCCGGGGAGCTGTTTTTT
TRBJ2-1,NA,NA,TRBV27,CASSLPNGISSYNEQFF,TGTGCCAGCAGTTTACCTAACGGGATTAGCTCCTACAATGAGCAGTTCTTC
TRBJ1-4,NA,NA,TRBV30,CAWSVLTTNEKLFF,TGTGCCTGGAGTGTTTTGACAACTAATGAAAAACTGTTTTTT
TRBJ2-5,NA,NA,TRBV7-3,CASSPGVAPTQETQYF,TGTGCCAGCAGCCCAGGTGTGGCACCCACGCAAGAGACCCAGTACTTC
TRBJ2-7,NA,NA,TRBV5-4,CASSLADTSSYEQYF,TGTGCCAGCAGCTTAGCGGATACGAGCTCCTACGAGCAGTACTTC
TRBJ2-3,NA,TRBD2,TRBV5-1,CASSRTSGSADTQYF,TGCGCCAGCAGCAGGACTAGCGGGAGCGCAGATACGCAGTATTTT
TRBJ1-3,NA,NA,TRBV11-3,CASSLGYRSGNTIYF,TGTGCCAGCAGCTTGGGTTATCGCTCTGGAAACACCATATATTTT
TRBJ2-7,few,TRBD1,TRBV19,CASSLDREYEQYF,TGTGCCAGTAGTTTGGACAGGGAGTACGAGCAGTACTTC
TRBJ1-2,NA,NA,TRBV12-3/TRBV12-4,CASSLSSPSGYTF,TGTGCCAGCAGTTTATCCAGCCCCAGTGGCTACACCTTC
TRBJ1-3,NA,TRBD1,TRBV6-1,CASSETTGPGNTIYF,TGTGCCAGCAGTGAAACGACAGGGCCTGGAAACACCATATATTTT
TRBJ2-1,NA,NA,TRBV29-1,CSVEDNEQFF,TGCAGCGTTGAAGACAATGAGCAGTTCTTC
TRBJ1-4,NA,NA,TRBV5-4,CASSLVGGRANEKLFF,TGTGCCAGCAGCTTGGTCGGGGGTAGGGCTAATGAAAAACTGTTTTTT
TRBJ2-5,NA,NA,TRBV5-1,CASSLGEAQETQYF,TGCGCCAGCAGCTTGGGGGAAGCCCAAGAGACCCAGTACTTC
TRBJ1-5,NA,TRBD1,TRBV6-2/TRBV6-3,CASSRTGGSFSNQPQHF,TGTGCCAGCAGTAGAACAGGGGGGTCTTTCAGCAATCAGCCCCAGCATTTT
TRBJ2-7,NA,TRBD1,TRBV30,CAWSVLGGSAYEQYF,TGTGCCTGGAGTGTACTAGGGGGCTCGGCCTACGAGCAGTACTTC
TRBJ1-5,NA,NA,TRBV10-3,CAISEAENQPQHF,TGTGCCATCAGTGAGGCTGAAAATCAGCCCCAGCATTTT
TRBJ2-5,once,TRBD2,TRBV7-8,CASSSQRGGRETQYF,TGTGCCAGCAGCTCCCAGCGGGGGGGCCGAGAGACCCAGTACTTC
TRBJ1-1,NA,NA,TRBV6-2/TRBV6-3,CASSRERDTEAFF,TGTGCCAGCAGTAGGGAGCGGGACACTGAAGCTTTCTTT
TRBJ2-5,NA,TRBD2,TRBV18,CASSPGLAGQETQYF,TGTGCCAGCTCTCCCGGACTAGCGGGGCAAGAGACCCAGTACTTC
TRBJ1-5,NA,NA,TRBV9,CASSSGEGYQPQHF,TGTGCCAGCAGTTCAGGGGAGGGTTATCAGCCCCAGCATTTT
TRBJ2-7,NA,TRBD2,TRBV10-3,CAISDLAGFNTYEQYF,TGTGCCATCAGTGATCTAGCGGGGTTTAATACCTACGAGCAGTACTTC
TRBJ1-2,once,NA,TRBV9,CASTEGVDYGYTF,TGTGCCAGCACGGAGGGGGTCGACTATGGCTACACCTTC
TRBJ1-5,NA,NA,TRBV12-3/TRBV12-4,CASSWGAGQPQHF,TGTGCCAGCAGTTGGGGGGCCGGGCAGCCCCAGCATTTT
TRBJ2-1,NA,TRBD2,TRBV9,CASSVLGGRPDNEQFF,TGTGCCAGCAGCGTATTGGGCGGGAGGCCGGACAATGAGCAGTTCTTC
TRBJ1-2,once,NA,TRBV14,CASSQGRHPDGYTF,TGTGCCAGCAGCCAAGGTCGACATCCAGATGGCTACACCTTC
TRBJ2-6,NA,NA,TRBV19,CASRPGPGGANVLTF,TGTGCCAGTAGGCCGGGGCCTGGGGGGGCCAACGTCCTGACTTTC
TRBJ1-3,NA,TRBD1,TRBV3-1/TRBV3-2,CASSFGTGGDTIYF,TGTGCCAGCAGCTTCGGGACAGGGGGGGACACCATATATTTT